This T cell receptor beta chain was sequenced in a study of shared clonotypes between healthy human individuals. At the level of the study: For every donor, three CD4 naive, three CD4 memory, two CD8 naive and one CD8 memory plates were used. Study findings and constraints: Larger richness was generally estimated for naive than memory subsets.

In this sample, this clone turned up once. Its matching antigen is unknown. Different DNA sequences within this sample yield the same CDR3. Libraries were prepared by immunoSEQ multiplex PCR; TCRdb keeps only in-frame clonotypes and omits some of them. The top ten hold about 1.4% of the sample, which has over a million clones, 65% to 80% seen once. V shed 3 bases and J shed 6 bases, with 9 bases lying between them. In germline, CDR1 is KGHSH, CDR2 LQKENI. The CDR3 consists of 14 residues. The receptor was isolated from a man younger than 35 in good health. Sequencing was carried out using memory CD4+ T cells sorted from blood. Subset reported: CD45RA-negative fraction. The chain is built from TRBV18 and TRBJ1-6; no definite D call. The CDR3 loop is CASSPREGNSPLHF. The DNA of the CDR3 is TGTGCCAGCTCACCGCGGGAGGGTAATTCACCCCTCCACTTT.